What follows are 5 T cell receptor beta chains derived from one specimen sequenced in a study of vaccination and CD4 T cells after COVID-19. Described treatment: approximately 11-day PBMC culture with coronavirus spike peptide pools or control peptides (ViraFEST assay). These receptors have no known antigen. At the Johns Hopkins FTIC core, DNA taken from cultured CD4+ T cells was sequenced by way of the Oncomine TCR Beta short-read assay. TCRdb redid the calling of the PCR reads with MiXCR, one entry per CDR3 protein. Among 15,000 to 20,000 distinct CDR3 sequences listed, around 30% were seen once. Sequenced material: cultured CD4+ T cells from blood. Receptor source: a human donor with COVID-19.

This clonotype was counted only a few times. The chain uses TRBV25-1 and TRBJ2-2; D is uncertain. The CDR3 runs to 15 residues. Germline CDR1 reads MGHDK; CDR2 reads SYGVNS. Trimming pared 4 bases from V and 6 bases from J, leaving 15 bases between. The CDR3 protein is CASSGRTQGSGELFF. The CDR3 DNA sequence: TGTGCCAGCAGTGGCCGGACGCAAGGATCCGGGGAGCTGTTTTTT. The entire variable domain, with the rest obtained from reference TRBV25-1 and TRBJ2-2, is as follows: EADIYQTPRYLVIGTGKKITLECSQTMGHDKMYWYQQDPGMELHLIHYSYGVNSTEKGDLSSESTVSRIRTEHFPLTLESARPSHTSQYLCASSGRTQGSGELFFGEGSRLTVL.

The CDR3 protein is CSAGGGNTQYF. In nucleotides, the CDR3 is TGCAGTGCTGGCGGGGGTAATACGCAGTATTTT. The V call is TRBV20-1, the J call TRBJ2-3; 7 bases match TRBD2. CDR1 and CDR2 (germline): DFQATT, SNEGSKA (reference sequence). CDR3 length: 11 amino acids. The J segment lost 7 bases and the V segment lost 5 bases, leaving 3 bases of the junction unmatched.

The rearrangement uses TRBV5-1 and TRBJ2-3; D not certain. Germline V gene sequence: CDR1 SGHRS, CDR2 YFSETQ. V was shortened by 0 bases and J by 6 bases, with 14 bases between the two germline ends. The CDR3 consists of 15 residues. The CDR3 here is CASSLEGGPLDTQYF. CDR3 bases: TGCGCCAGCAGCTTGGAAGGTGGTCCGCTCGATACGCAGTATTTT.

This clonotype was detected a few times. The genes are TRBV12-3 or TRBV12-4 and TRBJ1-1; the D gene is possibly TRBD1 (6 bases). The V end lost 4 bases, the J end lost 5 bases, and 14 bases lay between the germline ends. The CDR3 has 14 residues. The CDR3 loop reads CASSYHPQGTEAFF. For the CDR3, the DNA is TGTGCCAGCAGTTACCACCCCCAGGGGACTGAAGCTTTCTTT.

The V call is TRBV9, the J call TRBJ2-7; TRBD2 is a possible D gene (6 bases). Trimming took 0 bases from V and 4 from J, leaving 11 bases between them. The length of the CDR3 is 14 residues. Looked up from germline, CDR1 is SGDLS and CDR2 is YYNGEE. The DNA of the CDR3 is TGTGCCAGCAGCGTAGCTTTCGGAGGGTACGAGCAGTACTTC. Encoded protein: CASSVAFGGYEQYF.